One T cell receptor (beta chain) is described in this entry. Which antigen it targets is not known. No base-level quality is on record; no much larger clone is a single base apart. Whole blood was collected in K2EDTA tubes by collaborating institutions according to the institutions' own protocols. Collaborator samples were shipped for TCRbeta analysis as frozen whole blood, isolated PBMCs, or DNA extracted from either sample type. This sample is part of a study of blood T cell repertoires in COVID-19 (dated by TCRdb to 2020 to 2022). Study-level background: The collaborator samples originated in the United States, Italy and Spain and spanned the acute and convalescent phases of COVID-19. The prospective study material was composed of cDNA or gDNA derived from T cells, B-cell-depleted T cells, or PBMCs. Subjects who had been exposed to COVID-19, were actively infected with it, or had recovered from it provided the deeply sampled blood TCRbeta repertoires that made up the dataset. The repertoires were released in a freely available public database intended as a resource for research on the immune response to SARS-CoV-2. Samples were obtained from the ongoing ImmuneRACE study (first 160 participants) and from roughly 1,300 subjects provided by 6 global collaborators. Sample metadata almost always included a de-identified subject ID, COVID-19 status, age in years and sex. Where HLA class I and class II types were available, the types were taken from metadata supplied by the sample provider, not from assay-based typing. General study outcomes and caveats: The amount of clinical and demographic metadata varied by source and participant and was provided uncurated.

TCRbeta CDR3 regions were amplified from genomic DNA by means of the immunoSEQ Assay, a bias-controlled multiplex PCR. The original methods were these. Nucleated cell counts per sample were estimated from amplification of reference gene primers within the assay. To quantify the absolute abundance of each unique TCRbeta CDR3 rearrangement, sequence reads were collapsed and filtered. For each sample, productive Simpson clonality was calculated as the square root of Simpson's diversity index across productive rearrangements. TCRdb mirrors the immuneACCESS table, restricted to in-frame sequences. Some clones are absent from its copies; in checked studies, under half trace to an unresolved V gene, and the reason for the others is unknown. Clone size and V and J calls were adopted from that table, with D and trimming inferred from the DNA. This sample is represented by 65,000 to 85,000 clones; 80% to 90% of them were singletons. The ten top clones hold roughly 4% of the sample.

The cysteine opens and the phenylalanine closes a CDR3 of 16 amino acids. The only DNA kept is the CDR3, 48 bases in frame from the first base. Here V drops 2 bases and J drops 2 bases, and the junction holds 2 bases not matched to any gene. The CDR1 and CDR2 encoded by the germline V gene (reference sequence) are SEHNR and FQNEAQ. This receptor was identified in a man aged 50 to 60 with active COVID-19. The chain employs TRBV7-9 and TRBJ2-1, with 11 bases in between that match TRBD2. Material: peripheral blood. The CDR3 protein: CASSLRSGRAYNEQFF. The sequenced DNA is TGTGCCAGCAGCTTACGTAGCGGGAGGGCCTACAATGAGCAGTTCTTC.